The entry below describes one T cell receptor beta chain. The antigen remains unidentified. MiXCR, applied by TCRdb to the 5' RACE reads, yields one record per CDR3 protein. The sample holds 350,000 to 500,000 distinct CDR3 sequences; under 25% are singletons and the top ten take 10% to 15%. The sample originates from a study of T-cell memory formation after mild COVID-19. Overall study: TCR clusters showed largely donor specificity.

Germline V CDR1 and CDR2: SGHRS, YFSETQ. The CDR3 consists of 16 residues. Trimming took 0 bases from V and 5 from J, leaving 18 bases between them. Findings of the study overall: Clones that contracted from day 15 to 85 were balanced CD4/CD8, while later expanders leaned CD4+.

Material: PBMCs or a T cell subset sorted from them (not recorded which). This chain connects TRBV5-1 to TRBJ2-7; no clear D gene. The source of this sequence is an adult woman who had mild COVID-19 (a few samples of this study predate the infection). Cell type and time point are not known. The CDR3 here is CASSLVGGVAPHEQYF. The CDR3 nucleotides are TGCGCCAGCAGCTTGGTGGGCGGAGTGGCCCCCCACGAGCAGTACTTC.